The TCR beta chain described here comes from a study of shared clonotypes between healthy human individuals. Points from the study as a whole: Lower generation probabilities were found for non-shared clonotypes than for those shared by all four donors.

Each PCR replicate from the sorted subsets contained 150 to 250 ng DNA, which is about 30,000 T cell genomes. Generated by immunoSEQ multiplex PCR, the TCRdb table keeps only in-frame clones and is missing some. The data show some 2,000,000 clones, around 95% seen once. CDR3 size: 16 residues. The germline gives CDR1 MDHEN, CDR2 SYDVKM. V lost 6 bases, J lost 4 bases, and 7 bases stayed unmatched. A word on this clone: The antigen remains undetermined.

Among the donors, all were Caucasian adults who lived in Nashville, Tennessee. The rearrangement joins TRBV28 to TRBJ1-6, with 9 bases fitting TRBD1. The material sequenced was naive CD4+ T cells sorted from blood. Specified subset: CD45RA+ positively selected. The sequence was collected from a man aged 18 to 29 in good health. The CDR3 nucleotides read TGTGCCAGCAGGGGAGGGGACAGGGTTTATAATTCACCCCTCCACTTT. It is translated as CASRGGDRVYNSPLHF.